This T cell receptor (beta chain) was retrieved from a study of human T cells and chemical hapten exposure. Individual cDNA molecules (in the library) carried attached unique molecular identifiers. Using its own MiXCR run on the RACE reads, TCRdb lists one record per CDR3 protein. The data show some 400,000 distinct CDR3 sequences, 4.8% seen once. CDR1 and CDR2 from the germline V gene are MNHNS and SASEGT. There are 14 residues in the CDR3. The V end was cut by 6 bases, the J end by 5 bases, with 16 bases between. Time point defined: patch test 1, 2 weeks after DPC sensitization. Treatment reported: therapeutic diphenylcyclopropenone sensitization with weekly scalp DPC. Blood sampling preceded each patch test application.

V and J are TRBV6-1 and TRBJ1-1; no clear D gene. This specimen was whole blood, taken in connection with sensitization to the hapten diphenylcyclopropenone (DPC). The sequence derives from a woman between 50 and 59 years old with alopecia areata. Some clones in this sample may be carry-over from other donors' samples. CDR3 residues: CASRHTLEPTEAFF. CDR3 DNA sequence: TGTGCCAGCAGACACACCTTGGAGCCGACTGAAGCTTTCTTT.